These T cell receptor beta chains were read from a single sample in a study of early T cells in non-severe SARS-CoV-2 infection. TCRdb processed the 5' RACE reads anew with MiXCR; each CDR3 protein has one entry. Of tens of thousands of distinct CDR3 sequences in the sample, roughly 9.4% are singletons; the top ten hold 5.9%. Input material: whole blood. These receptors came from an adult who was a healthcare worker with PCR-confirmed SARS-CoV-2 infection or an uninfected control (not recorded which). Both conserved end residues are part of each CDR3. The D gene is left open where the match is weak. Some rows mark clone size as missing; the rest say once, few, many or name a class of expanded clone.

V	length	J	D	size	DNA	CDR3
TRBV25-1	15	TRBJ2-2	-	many	TGTGCCAGCAGTGAATATAAAGGGCACACCGGGGAGCTGTTTTTT	CASSEYKGHTGELFF
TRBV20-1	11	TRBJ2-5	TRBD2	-	TGCAGTGCGCTAGCGGGGGAGACCCAGTACTTC	CSALAGETQYF
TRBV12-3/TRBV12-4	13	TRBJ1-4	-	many	TGTGCCAGCAGTTTATCCGGGGATGAAAAACTGTTTTTT	CASSLSGDEKLFF
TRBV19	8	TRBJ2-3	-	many	TGTGCCGCAGATACGCAGTATTTT	CAADTQYF
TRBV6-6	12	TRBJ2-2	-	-	TGTGCCAGCAGTTACTCCCCCGGGGAGCTGTTTTTT	CASSYSPGELFF
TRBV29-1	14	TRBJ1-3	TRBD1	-	TGCAGCGCCTCCGGGACAGCTTCTGGAAACACCATATATTTT	CSASGTASGNTIYF
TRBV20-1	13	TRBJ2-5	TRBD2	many	TGCAGTGCTAGTGGGACTACACAAGAGACCCAGTACTTC	CSASGTTQETQYF
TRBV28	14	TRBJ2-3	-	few	TGTGCCAGCAGCGGCCGTAGAAGTCCGGATACGCAGTATTTT	CASSGRRSPDTQYF
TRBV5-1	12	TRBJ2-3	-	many	TGCGCCAGCAGCTTCAGATCAGATACGCAGTATTTT	CASSFRSDTQYF
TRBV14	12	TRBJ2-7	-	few	TGTGCCAGCGGTAGGCAGGTCTACGAGCAGTACTTC	CASGRQVYEQYF
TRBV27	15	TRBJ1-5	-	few	TGTGCCAGCAGTTTCAGGTACAGTAGCAATCAGCCCCAGCATTTT	CASSFRYSSNQPQHF
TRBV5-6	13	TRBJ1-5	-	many	TGTGCCAGCAGCTTGGGAGTCAATCAGCCCCAGCATTTT	CASSLGVNQPQHF
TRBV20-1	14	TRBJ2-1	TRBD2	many	TGCAGTGCGCAGACAGCGGGAGAGGTCAATGAGCAGTTCTTC	CSAQTAGEVNEQFF
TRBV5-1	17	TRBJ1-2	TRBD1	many	TGCGCCAGCAGCTCTATGCAGGCCGGGACAGGCTTCGAGGGCTACACCTTC	CASSSMQAGTGFEGYTF
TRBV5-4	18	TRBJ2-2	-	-	TGTGCCAGCAGCCGAAATCCGACTAGTAACGGATTGGCCGGGGAGCTGTTTTTT	CASSRNPTSNGLAGELFF
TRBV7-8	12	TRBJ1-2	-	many	TGTGCCAGCAGGGGAGAGTCCTATGGCTACACCTTC	CASRGESYGYTF
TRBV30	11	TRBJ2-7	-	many	TGTGCCTGGAGTGGCTCCTACGAGCAGTACTTC	CAWSGSYEQYF
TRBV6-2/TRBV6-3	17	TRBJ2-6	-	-	TGTGCCAGCAGTTCCCCGGGCTTGGCCTCTGGGGCCAACGTCCTGACTTTC	CASSSPGLASGANVLTF
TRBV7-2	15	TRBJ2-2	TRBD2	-	TGTGCCAGCAGCTGGACTAGCGGCGTGGTGGGGGAGCTGTTTTTT	CASSWTSGVVGELFF
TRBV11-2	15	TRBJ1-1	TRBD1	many	TGTGCCAGCAGCTTTCCCCCGACAGGGCGAACTGAAGCTTTCTTT	CASSFPPTGRTEAFF
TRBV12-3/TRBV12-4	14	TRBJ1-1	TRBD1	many	TGTGCCAGCAGCCTGGACAGGATGAACACTGAAGCTTTCTTT	CASSLDRMNTEAFF
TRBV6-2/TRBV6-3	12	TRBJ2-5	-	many	TGTGCCAGCTCAAGAGGTACAGAGACCCAGTACTTC	CASSRGTETQYF
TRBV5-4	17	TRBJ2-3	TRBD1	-	TGTGCCAGCAGCTTGGGGCGACAGGGGGCATTTGCAGATACGCAGTATTTT	CASSLGRQGAFADTQYF
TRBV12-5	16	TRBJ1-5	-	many	TGTGCGCCTAAACGAGCCCCGACGGGTAGCAATCAGCCCCAGCATTTT	CAPKRAPTGSNQPQHF
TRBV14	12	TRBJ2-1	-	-	TGTGCCAGCAGCCGCCACACCGGTGAGCAGTTCTTC	CASSRHTGEQFF
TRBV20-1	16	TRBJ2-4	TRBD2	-	TGCAGTGCTAGTTCAAGAACTAGCGGTTCCTCAAACATTCAGTACTTC	CSASSRTSGSSNIQYF
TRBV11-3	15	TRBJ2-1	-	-	TGTGCCAGCAGCTTAGACTCGGGCGTCTACAATGAGCAGTTCTTC	CASSLDSGVYNEQFF
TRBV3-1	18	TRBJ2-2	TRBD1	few	TGTGCCAGCAGCCAAAGGGGCAGGGGGCGACCGAACACCGGGGAGCTGTTTTTT	CASSQRGRGRPNTGELFF
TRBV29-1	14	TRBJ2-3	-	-	TGCAGCGGAAACCGGGATCTCAGCACAGATACGCAGTATTTT	CSGNRDLSTDTQYF
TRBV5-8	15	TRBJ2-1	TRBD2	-	TGTGCCAGCAGCTTCGCGGGAGTAGTTTACAATGAGCAGTTCTTC	CASSFAGVVYNEQFF